Below, 30 T cell receptor beta chains from the same sample are listed, as sequenced in a study of monozygotic twins with inflammatory bowel disease. For each CDR3 protein, TCRdb gives one entry from its re-call of the 5' RACE reads, without DNA. Its table lists 350,000 to 500,000 distinct CDR3 sequences. The sample taken for sequencing was blood. The receptor source for this set is a human donor with ulcerative colitis or Crohn's disease, or a healthy co-twin of an affected twin (not recorded which).

The J gene is TRBJ1-1, the V gene TRBV5-1; checking the TCRdb D call of TRBD1 is not possible without DNA. The germline gives CDR1 SGHRS, CDR2 YFSETQ. This CDR3 is built from 14 residues. CDR3 sequence reads: CASSLAQGNGEAFF.

The gene calls are TRBV7-9 and TRBJ1-2. Germline CDR1 reads SEHNR; CDR2 reads FQNEAQ (reference sequence). CDR3 length: 14 amino acids. The CDR3 is CASSLAATNYGYTF.

This sequence joins TRBV5-1 and TRBJ2-5; TCRdb calls TRBD1, which cannot be checked without DNA. Germline assignment: CDR1 SGHRS and CDR2 YFSETQ. The CDR3 length is 14 residues. The CDR3: CASSFFDREETQYF.

The chain is built from TRBV20-1 and TRBJ2-2; TCRdb calls TRBD1, which cannot be checked without DNA. CDR1 is DFQATT and CDR2 is SNEGSKA in the germline V gene (reference sequence). The CDR3 sequence is 14 residues long. The CDR3: CSAKLGSGTRELFF.

The V and J genes are TRBV4-1 and TRBJ2-7; checking the TCRdb D call of TRBD1 is not possible without DNA. Per the germline V gene, CDR1 is MGHRA and CDR2 is YSYEKL. This CDR3 is built from 15 residues. CDR3 residues: CASSQVAGETYEQYF.

V and J are TRBV7-3 and TRBJ2-1; TCRdb gives TRBD2 as the D gene, but with no DNA this cannot be confirmed. Per germline, CDR1 SGHTA and CDR2 FQGTGA. The CDR3 totals 16 residues. CDR3 loop: CASSLGPGSLYNEQFF.

V is TRBV28 and J is TRBJ2-7; the TCRdb D gene call, TRBD1, has no DNA to confirm it. Germline V gene data show CDR1 as MDHEN and CDR2 as SYDVKM. This CDR3 is 16 amino acids long. The chain's CDR3 is CASRTRPGQDYYEQYF.

The chain recombines TRBV11-1 with TRBJ1-4; absent DNA, TCRdb's TRBD1 call cannot be checked. Looked up from germline, CDR1 is SGHAT and CDR2 is FQDESV (reference sequence). The CDR3 is 18 residues long. The CDR3 is CASSSRQGAPATNEKLFF. The full variable domain, in which reference TRBV11-1 and TRBJ1-4 provide the parts outside the CDR3, is EAEVAQSPRYKITEKSQAVAFWCDPISGHATLYWYRQILGQGPELLVQFQDESVVDDSQLPKDRFSAERLKGVDSTLKIQPAELGDSAMYLCASSSRQGAPATNEKLFFGSGTQLSVL.

J is TRBJ1-1 and V is TRBV7-2; TCRdb proposes TRBD1, but this gene call is untestable without DNA. The CDR3 extends over 15 amino acids. Looked up from germline, CDR1 is SGHTA and CDR2 is FQGNSA. The CDR3 is CASSLVGRGDTEAFF.

This chain uses TRBV20-1 with TRBJ2-5. The CDR3 covers 11 residues. The germline gives CDR1 DFQATT, CDR2 SNEGSKA (reference sequence). The CDR3 here is CSARDPETQYF.

The chain couples TRBV18 to TRBJ1-1; TCRdb picks TRBD1, but there is no DNA to check that call. The V gene's germline CDR1 is KGHSH and CDR2 LQKENI. The CDR3 length is 15 residues. The CDR3 reads CASSPPAGQAGGAFF.

The CDR3 reads CASSDHTGYSFNEQFF. The genes are TRBV7-2 and TRBJ2-1; the TCRdb D gene call, TRBD1, has no DNA to confirm it. Germline V lookup: CDR1 SGHTA, CDR2 FQGNSA. The CDR3 extends over 16 amino acids.

The V and J genes are TRBV7-2 and TRBJ2-1; TCRdb selects TRBD1, and the lack of DNA leaves this call unchecked. From germline, CDR1 is SGHTA and CDR2 FQGNSA. The CDR3 has 15 amino acids. The CDR3 sequence is CASRKGQGGRNEQFF.

CDR3 sequence reads: CASSQIPPDLGHSPLHF. The V gene is TRBV3-1, the J gene TRBJ1-6. Germline V CDR1 and CDR2: LGHDT, YNNKEL (reference sequence). The CDR3 runs to 17 residues.

The chain joins TRBV5-1 to TRBJ2-4; TCRdb's D call, TRBD2, is unchecked because there is no DNA. CDR3 length: 17 residues. Germline CDR1 and CDR2: SGHRS and YFSETQ. The CDR3 here is CASSMEGLAGEKNIQYF.

V and J are TRBV9 and TRBJ1-2; TCRdb indicates TRBD1, and absent DNA this call remains unverified. This CDR3 region has 13 residues. In germline, CDR1 is SGDLS, CDR2 YYNGEE. The CDR3 loop reads CASSKDTSYGYTF.

The J gene is TRBJ2-7, the V gene TRBV10-3; TCRdb indicates TRBD2, and absent DNA this call remains unverified. Germline assignment: CDR1 ENHRY and CDR2 SYGVKD. This CDR3 region has 15 residues. The CDR3: CAISGGQGSTYEQYF.

The rearrangement joins TRBV5-1 to TRBJ2-2; the D gene TCRdb calls, TRBD2, cannot be checked with no DNA. CDR1 is SGHRS, CDR2 YFSETQ, per germline. The CDR3 has 14 amino acids. CDR3 amino acids: CASAGEGRTGELFF.

The chain recombines TRBV29-1 with TRBJ2-2; TCRdb's assignment of TRBD2 cannot be checked, as there is no DNA. From germline, CDR1 is SQVTM and CDR2 ANQGSEA. The CDR3 is 16 amino acids. The chain's CDR3 is CSVVLAGDISTGELFF.

CDR3 protein: CASSLVRLAGDTYNEQFF. V is TRBV7-9 and J is TRBJ2-1; the D call of TRBD2 rests on TCRdb alone, since no DNA is present to check it. This CDR3 contains 18 residues. The germline gives CDR1 SEHNR, CDR2 FQNEAQ (reference sequence).

V and J are TRBV29-1 and TRBJ1-3; the TCRdb call, TRBD1, lacks DNA for checking. The CDR3 totals 18 residues. In germline, CDR1 is SQVTM, CDR2 ANQGSEA. The CDR3 here is CSVEGGQGGVSSGNTIYF.

The rearrangement joins TRBV5-1 to TRBJ2-1; the TRBD2 assignment by TCRdb is unverifiable without DNA. There are 16 residues in the CDR3. CDR1 SGHRS and CDR2 YFSETQ come from the germline V gene. This CDR3 is CASSPGTSGFYNEQFF. Complete variable domain (other parts from reference TRBV5-1 and TRBJ2-1): KAGVTQTPRYLIKTRGQQVTLSCSPISGHRSVSWYQQTPGQGLQFLFEYFSETQRNKGNFPGRFSGRQFSNSRSEMNVSTLELGDSALYLCASSPGTSGFYNEQFFGPGTRLTVL.

This chain connects TRBV5-1 to TRBJ1-2. CDR1 is SGHRS and CDR2 is YFSETQ in the germline V gene. This CDR3 spans 12 amino acids. CDR3 region: CASSDGSRSYTF.

The chain employs TRBV3-1 and TRBJ2-5. The CDR3 is made up of 15 amino acids. The germline gives CDR1 LGHDT, CDR2 YNNKEL (reference sequence). CDR3 protein: CASSQDIWVQETQYF.

This chain connects TRBV10-3 to TRBJ2-7. This CDR3 is 14 amino acids long. Germline CDR1 is ENHRY and CDR2 is SYGVKD. Here the CDR3 reads CAISEEISSYEQYF.

The CDR3 loop reads CAWSARTEAFF. This sequence joins TRBV30 and TRBJ1-1. This CDR3 region has 11 residues. Germline lookup yields CDR1 GTSNPN and CDR2 SVGIG (reference sequence).

V is TRBV29-1 and J is TRBJ2-1. Germline CDR1 is SQVTM and CDR2 is ANQGSEA. This CDR3 is built from 14 residues. The CDR3 protein is CSVEAKSSYNEQFF.

The V call is TRBV20-1, the J call TRBJ2-7; the D call from TCRdb, TRBD2, cannot be confirmed without DNA. Germline CDR1 reads DFQATT; CDR2 reads SNEGSKA (reference sequence). This CDR3 contains 14 residues. The CDR3 is CSASDSSGAYEQYF.

The rearrangement links TRBV7-2 to TRBJ2-7; TCRdb's D call of TRBD1 is untestable without DNA. The CDR3 length is 15 residues. CDR1 and CDR2 from the germline V gene are SGHTA and FQGNSA. The CDR3 spells CASSSLGTGLTEQYF.

This chain uses TRBV19 with TRBJ2-2; lacking DNA, the TRBD1 call made by TCRdb goes unchecked. The CDR3 is made up of 14 amino acids. Germline values: CDR1 LNHDA, CDR2 SQIVND (reference sequence). CDR3: CASMSAGGTGELFF.